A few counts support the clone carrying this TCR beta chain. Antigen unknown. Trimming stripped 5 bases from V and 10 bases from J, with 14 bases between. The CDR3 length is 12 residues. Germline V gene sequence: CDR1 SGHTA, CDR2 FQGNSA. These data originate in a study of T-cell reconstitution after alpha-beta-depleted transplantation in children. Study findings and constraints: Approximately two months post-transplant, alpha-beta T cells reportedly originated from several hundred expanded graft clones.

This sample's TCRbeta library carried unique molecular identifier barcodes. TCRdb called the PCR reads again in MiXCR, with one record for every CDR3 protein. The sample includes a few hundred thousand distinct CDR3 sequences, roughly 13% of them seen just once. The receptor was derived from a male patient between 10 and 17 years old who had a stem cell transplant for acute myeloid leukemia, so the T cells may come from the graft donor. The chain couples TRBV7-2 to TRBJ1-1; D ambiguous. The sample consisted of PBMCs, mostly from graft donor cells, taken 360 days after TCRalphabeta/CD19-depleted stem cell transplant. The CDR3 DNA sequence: TGTGCCAGCAGCGCGGTTATCGCTGCAGCTTTCTTT. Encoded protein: CASSAVIAAAFF.